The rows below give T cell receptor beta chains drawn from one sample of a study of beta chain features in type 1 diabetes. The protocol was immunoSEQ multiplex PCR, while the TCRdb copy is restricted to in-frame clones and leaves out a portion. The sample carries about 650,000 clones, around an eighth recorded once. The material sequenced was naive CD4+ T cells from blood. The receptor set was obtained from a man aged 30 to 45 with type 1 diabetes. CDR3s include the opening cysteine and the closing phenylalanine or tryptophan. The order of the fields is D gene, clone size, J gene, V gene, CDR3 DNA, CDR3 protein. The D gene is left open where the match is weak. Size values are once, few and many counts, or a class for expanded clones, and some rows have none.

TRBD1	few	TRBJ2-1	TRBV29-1	TGCAGCGCCCCGGGACAGGGGTATGAGCAGTTCTTC	CSAPGQGYEQFF
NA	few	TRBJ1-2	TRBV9	TGTGCCAGCAGCGTAGGGCCCCAAACCCTCTATGGCTACACCTTC	CASSVGPQTLYGYTF
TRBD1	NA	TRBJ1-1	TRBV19	TGTGCCAGTAGTAGCAACAGGGGTGGGACTGAAGCTTTCTTT	CASSSNRGGTEAFF
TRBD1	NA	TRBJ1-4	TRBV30	TGTGCCTGGAGCCTCGGACAGGGGGCGGGTGAAAAACTGTTTTTT	CAWSLGQGAGEKLFF
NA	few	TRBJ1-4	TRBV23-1	TGCGCCAGCAGCCTTTCACCGGGACACTCGACTAATGAAAAACTGTTTTTT	CASSLSPGHSTNEKLFF
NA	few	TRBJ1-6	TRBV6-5	TGTGCCAGCAGCCCTAGTTATAATTCACCCCTCCACTTT	CASSPSYNSPLHF
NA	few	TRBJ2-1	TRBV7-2	TGTGCCAGCAGCTTTTCAGAATACAATGAGCAGTTCTTC	CASSFSEYNEQFF
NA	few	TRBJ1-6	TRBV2	TGTGCCAGCAAGCTCTCCTATAATTCACCCCTCCACTTT	CASKLSYNSPLHF
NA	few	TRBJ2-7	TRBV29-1	TGCAGCGTTGAAGGGACCAGTCTCCTCGAGCAGTACTTC	CSVEGTSLLEQYF
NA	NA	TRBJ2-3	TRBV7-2	TGTGCCAGCAGCATTATTCGAGATACGCAGTATTTT	CASSIIRDTQYF
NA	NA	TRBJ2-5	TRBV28	TGTGCCAGCAGTGGGCTGGAGGGTCTCTGGGAGACCCAGTACTTC	CASSGLEGLWETQYF
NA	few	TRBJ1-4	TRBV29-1	TGCAGCGTTCTATGGAGGGGGAATGAAAAACTGTTTTTT	CSVLWRGNEKLFF
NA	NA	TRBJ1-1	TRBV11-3	TGTGCCAGCAGCGCAACCGGGACAACCAACACTGAAGCTTTCTTT	CASSATGTTNTEAFF
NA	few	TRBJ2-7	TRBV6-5	TGTGCCAGCAGTTACTCTCGGAAACAGACCTACGAGCAGTACTTC	CASSYSRKQTYEQYF
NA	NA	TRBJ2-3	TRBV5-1	TGCGCCAGCAGCCCAGCTATTCGCGGGGTTGATACGCAGTATTTT	CASSPAIRGVDTQYF
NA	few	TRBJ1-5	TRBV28	TGTGCCAGCAGTCCATCAGGGGATAGCAATCAGCCCCAGCATTTT	CASSPSGDSNQPQHF
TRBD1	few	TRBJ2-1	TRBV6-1	TGTGCCAGCAGTTTCGGGACAGGGGGAAATGAGCAGTTCTTC	CASSFGTGGNEQFF
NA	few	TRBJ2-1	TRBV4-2	TGTGCCAGCAGCCAAGATCTTACCAAGTGGGGCAGGGGAGGAAATGAGCAGTTCTTC	CASSQDLTKWGRGGNEQFF
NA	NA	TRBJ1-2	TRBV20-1	TGCAGTGCTATTCCGGAATATGGCTACACCTTC	CSAIPEYGYTF
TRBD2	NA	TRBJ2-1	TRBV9	TGTGCCAGCAGCGTAGGGCAGCGGGGGGTAGACAATGAGCAGTTCTTC	CASSVGQRGVDNEQFF
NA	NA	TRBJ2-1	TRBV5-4	TGTGCCAGCAGCTTGATCCTATCTAATGAGCAGTTCTTC	CASSLILSNEQFF
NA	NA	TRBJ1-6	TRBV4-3	TGCGCCAGCAGCCAAGATATCACCACCTATAATTCACCCCTCCACTTT	CASSQDITTYNSPLHF
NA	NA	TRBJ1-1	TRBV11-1	TGTGCCAGCAGCTTTTCGGGAAAAGGGACTGAAGCTTTCTTT	CASSFSGKGTEAFF
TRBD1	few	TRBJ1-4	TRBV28	TGTGCCAGCAGTTTGCAGGGGGCGCCGAAAAAACTGTTTTTT	CASSLQGAPKKLFF
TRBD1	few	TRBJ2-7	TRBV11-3	TGTGCCAGCAGCTTAGGTCAGGGGGCCTACGAGCAGTACTTC	CASSLGQGAYEQYF
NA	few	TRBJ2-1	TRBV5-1	TGCGCCAGCAGCTTGGCCTCAGGGGGGCATGATAATGAGCAGTTCTTC	CASSLASGGHDNEQFF
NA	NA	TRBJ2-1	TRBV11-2	TGTGCCAGCAGCTTAGAGGCAAGCTCCTACAATGAGCAGTTCTTC	CASSLEASSYNEQFF
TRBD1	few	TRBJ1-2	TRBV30	TGTGCCTGGAGCCCCCTTGACAGGGAAATCTATGGCTACACCTTC	CAWSPLDREIYGYTF
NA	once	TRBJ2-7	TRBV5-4	TGTGCCAGCAGCTTGGCCCCAGGAACGGGATCCTACGAGCAGTACTTC	CASSLAPGTGSYEQYF
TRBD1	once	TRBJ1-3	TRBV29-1	TGCAGCGCTGGGACAGGGACGGGAAACACCATATATTTT	CSAGTGTGNTIYF
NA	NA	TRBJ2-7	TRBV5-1	TGCGCCAGCAGCTTGGACACCTCCTACGAGCAGTACTTC	CASSLDTSYEQYF
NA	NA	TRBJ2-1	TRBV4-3	TGCGCCAGCAGCCAAGACAGGCGAAGGGGCAATGAGCAGTTCTTC	CASSQDRRRGNEQFF
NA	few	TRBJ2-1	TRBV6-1	TGTGCCAGCAGTGAATTGCGGGGTGTATCGTCCTACAATGAGCAGTTCTTC	CASSELRGVSSYNEQFF
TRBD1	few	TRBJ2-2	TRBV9	TGTGCCAGTTCGACAGGGGTGAACACCGGGGAGCTGTTTTTT	CASSTGVNTGELFF
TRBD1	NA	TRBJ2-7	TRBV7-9	TGTGCCAGCAGCCTAGACAGGGGCGACGAGCAGTACTTC	CASSLDRGDEQYF
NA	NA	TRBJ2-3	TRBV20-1	TGCAGTGCTCCGTCGGCAGATACGCAGTATTTT	CSAPSADTQYF
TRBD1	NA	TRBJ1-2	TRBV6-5	TGTGCCAGCACCCCGACAGGGAACTATGGCTACACCTTC	CASTPTGNYGYTF
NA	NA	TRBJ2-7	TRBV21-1	TGTGCCAGCAGCAAGGCGGTAGCGGGGGTCACCTACGAGCAGTACTTC	CASSKAVAGVTYEQYF
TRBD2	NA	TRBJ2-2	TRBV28	TGTGCCAGCACCGGCGGGGGGAGCACCGGGGAGCTGTTTTTT	CASTGGGSTGELFF